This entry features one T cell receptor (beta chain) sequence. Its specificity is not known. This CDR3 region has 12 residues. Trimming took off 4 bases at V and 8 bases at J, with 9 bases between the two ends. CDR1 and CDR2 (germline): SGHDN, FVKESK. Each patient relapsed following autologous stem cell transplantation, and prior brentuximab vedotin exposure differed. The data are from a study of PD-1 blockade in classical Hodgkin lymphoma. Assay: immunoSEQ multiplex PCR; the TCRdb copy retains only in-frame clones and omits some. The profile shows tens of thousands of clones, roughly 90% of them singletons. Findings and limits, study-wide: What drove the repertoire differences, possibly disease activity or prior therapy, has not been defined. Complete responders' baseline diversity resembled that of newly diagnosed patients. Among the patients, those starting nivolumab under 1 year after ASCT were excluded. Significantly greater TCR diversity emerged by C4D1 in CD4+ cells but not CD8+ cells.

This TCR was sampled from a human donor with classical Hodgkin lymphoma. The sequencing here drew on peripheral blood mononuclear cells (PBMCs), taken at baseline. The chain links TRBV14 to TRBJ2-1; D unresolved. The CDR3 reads CASSPAAHEQFF. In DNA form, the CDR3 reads TGTGCCAGCAGCCCAGCAGCCCATGAGCAGTTCTTC.